One and the same sample provided the 26 T cell receptor beta chains below, sequenced in a study of cytomegalovirus exposure and HLA in healthy donors. This PCR relied on a set of 60 Vbeta primers and 13 Jbeta primers. The repertoire was sequenced with immunoSEQ multiplex PCR; TCRdb's copy has only in-frame clones and lacks some. The sample consists of around 90,000 clones, 85% of them appearing once. Material for sequencing was PBMCs. The origin of the receptors is a man aged 40-50 years in good health and CMV-seropositive.

V and J are TRBV5-5 and TRBJ2-1; 11 bases agree with TRBD2. Germline V lookup: CDR1 SGHKS, CDR2 YYEKEE (reference sequence). Trimming took 2 bases from V and 5 from J; bases not matched to a gene: 15. The CDR3 has 19 residues. Here the CDR3 DNA reads TGTGCCAGCAGCTTAGCCAATAGCGGGAGGGCCGTCAGAGACAATGAGCAGTTCTTC. Translation: CASSLANSGRAVRDNEQFF.

This chain connects TRBV19 to TRBJ1-1; TRBD1 aligns across 7 bases. V was pared by 7 bases and J by 0 bases, with 8 bases of the junction left unmatched. The germline V gene encodes CDR1 LNHDA and CDR2 SQIVND (reference sequence). The CDR3 is made up of 15 amino acids. CDR3 residues: CASKARGRMNTEAFF. For the CDR3, the DNA is TGTGCCAGTAAGGCCAGGGGGAGGATGAACACTGAAGCTTTCTTT.

A note on this clone: One junction end does not reproduce the germline sequence, and a read error may be involved. The rearrangement joins TRBV7-9 to TRBJ1-6, with D possibly TRBD1 on 5 matching bases. The CDR3 sequence is 15 residues long. Germline CDR1 reads SEHNR; CDR2 reads FQNEAQ (reference sequence). The CDR3 DNA sequence: TGTGCCAGCAGTTTAGGGCAGGGCCCCGGTTCACCCCTCCACTTT. Encoded protein: CASSLGQGPGSPLHF.

CDR3 in DNA: TGTGCCAGCAGTGAAGGGGACAGAGGTTCGAACATTCAGTACTTC. This translates into CASSEGDRGSNIQYF. This chain uses TRBV6-1 with TRBJ2-4; TRBD1 matches 7 bases. Looked up from germline, CDR1 is MNHNS and CDR2 is SASEGT. The CDR3 contains 15 residues. The V segment lost 1 base and the J segment 7 bases; nucleotides outside the gene matches: 7.

The V call is TRBV28, the J call TRBJ1-4; 7 nucleotides align to TRBD1. The J segment lost 5 bases and the V segment lost 4 bases, leaving 7 bases of the junction unmatched. Germline V lookup: CDR1 MDHEN, CDR2 SYDVKM. The CDR3 covers 15 residues. The CDR3 sequence: CASSSAGTENEKLFF. For the CDR3, the DNA is TGTGCCAGCAGTTCCGCCGGGACAGAGAATGAAAAACTGTTTTTT.

This clone has more than one count but fewer than ten. The chain recombines TRBV19 with TRBJ1-6, with D uncertain. The V gene lost 4 bases and the J gene lost 4 bases, with 14 bases spanning the gap. The CDR3 is 16 amino acids. Germline V gene lookup returns CDR1 LNHDA and CDR2 SQIVND (reference sequence). CDR3 in DNA: TGTGCCAGTAGTAGGGAGAAGTCGGGATATAATTCACCCCTCCACTTT. It is translated as CASSREKSGYNSPLHF.

The chain joins TRBV19 to TRBJ1-1; 10 bases fit TRBD1. Germline lookup yields CDR1 LNHDA and CDR2 SQIVND (reference sequence). The CDR3 length is 11 residues. With 8 bases clipped from V and 7 bases from J, the junction kept 1 base outside the gene matches. The CDR3 bases are TGTGCCAGTTGGACAGGGGGTGAAGCTTTCTTT. Its protein is CASWTGGEAFF. The full variable domain, its missing parts supplied by reference TRBV19 and TRBJ1-1, is DGGITQSPKYLFRKEGQNVTLSCEQNLNHDAMYWYRQDPGQGLRLIYYSQIVNDFQKGDIAEGYSVSREKKESFPLTVTSAQKNPTAFYLCASWTGGEAFFGQGTRLTVV.

As concerns this clone: Relative to the germline gene, one junction end is altered; a read error may explain this. This sequence joins TRBV7-9 and TRBJ2-1, with D maybe TRBD2 (5 bases). The CDR3 spans 13 residues. Germline CDR1 and CDR2: SEHNR and FQNEAQ (reference sequence). CDR3 DNA sequence: TGTGCCAGCAGTTTGGACTTAACCATAGCCCTAGTCTTC. Translated, it gives CASSLDLTIALVF.

Only one count was recorded for this clone. The rearrangement links TRBV5-1 to TRBJ1-1; D is uncertain. V lost 0 bases and J lost 1, with 10 bases in between. CDR3 size: 15 residues. From germline, CDR1 is SGHRS and CDR2 YFSETQ. The CDR3: CASSLEPSPNTEAFF. CDR3 DNA sequence: TGCGCCAGCAGCTTGGAACCCAGTCCGAACACTGAAGCTTTCTTT. Combining the CDR3 with reference TRBV5-1 and TRBJ1-1 gives the whole variable domain KAGVTQTPRYLIKTRGQQVTLSCSPISGHRSVSWYQQTPGQGLQFLFEYFSETQRNKGNFPGRFSGRQFSNSRSEMNVSTLELGDSALYLCASSLEPSPNTEAFFGQGTRLTVV.

V usage is TRBV6-5 and J usage is TRBJ1-1; no clear D. Germline CDR1 and CDR2: MNHEY and SVGAGI. This CDR3 has 12 residues. V was shortened by 2 bases and J by 7 bases, with 8 bases between the two germline ends. The CDR3 DNA follows: TGTGCCAGCAGTTACCGAGCGATTGAAGCTTTCTTT. Translated: CASSYRAIEAFF.

The chain combines TRBV5-1 with TRBJ2-1; 9 bases agree with TRBD2. Germline V CDR1 and CDR2: SGHRS, YFSETQ. The CDR3 totals 17 residues. J gave up 2 bases and V 1 base, and 7 bases lay outside the gene matches. This CDR3 reads CASSLNSGSMTYNEQFF. The CDR3 DNA follows: TGCGCCAGCAGCTTGAATAGCGGGAGTATGACCTACAATGAGCAGTTCTTC.

The table lists this clone with a few counts. The chain is built from TRBV15 and TRBJ2-7; TRBD2 matches at 8 bases. This CDR3 contains 16 residues. The V gene's germline CDR1 is LNHNV and CDR2 YYDKDF (reference sequence). Trimming cost V 5 bases and J 0 bases; bases outside gene matches: 9. This CDR3 is CATSGKRENPSYEQYF. The DNA for the CDR3 is TGTGCCACCAGCGGCAAGCGGGAGAACCCCTCCTACGAGCAGTACTTC.

This chain uses TRBV12-5 with TRBJ2-3; D may be TRBD2 (6 bases). V was shortened by 6 bases and J by 3 bases, with 16 bases between the two germline ends. The germline gives CDR1 LGHNT, CDR2 FRNRAP. The CDR3 has 15 amino acids. CDR3 amino acids: CASGQYSGPTDTQYF. CDR3 nucleotides: TGTGCTAGTGGCCAGTACAGCGGGCCGACAGATACGCAGTATTTT.

In DNA form, the CDR3 reads TGTGCCAGCAGCTTATTAGCGGGGGGGCCCGACGGTACGCAGTATTTT. Protein product: CASSLLAGGPDGTQYF. V usage is TRBV7-3 and J usage is TRBJ2-3; TRBD2 matches 11 bases. Germline loops: CDR1 SGHTA, CDR2 FQGTGA. CDR3 size: 16 residues. Trimming cost V 2 bases and J 8 bases; bases outside gene matches: 9.

V and J are TRBV2 and TRBJ2-7; D remains unclear. This CDR3 is 11 amino acids long. Trimming cost V 7 bases and J 5 bases, with 9 bases left between them. CDR1 and CDR2 from the germline V gene are SNHLY and FYNNEI. As DNA, the CDR3 is TGTGCCAGCAAGCACTATGACGAGCAGTACTTC. Residues: CASKHYDEQYF.

This clone was seen only a few times. DNA of the CDR3: TGTGCCAGCAGCTTTGGGGGCTACTACGAGCAGTACTTC. Its translation is CASSFGGYYEQYF. V gene TRBV7-8 combines with J gene TRBJ2-7; perhaps TRBD1 as D (6 bases). In germline, CDR1 is SGHVS, CDR2 FQNEAQ. With 3 bases removed from V and 3 bases from J, the gap between germline ends came to 9 bases. This CDR3 comprises 13 residues.

V is TRBV7-2 and J is TRBJ1-2; 7 bases map to TRBD1. V shed 4 bases, J shed 8 bases, and the junction held 19 bases outside the gene matches. Germline assignment: CDR1 SGHTA and CDR2 FQGNSA. CDR3 size: 17 residues. The chain's CDR3 is CASSSPGPRTGSWGYTF. The CDR3 DNA sequence: TGTGCCAGCAGCTCCCCCGGGCCGCGGACAGGATCTTGGGGCTACACCTTC.

The chain links TRBV5-1 to TRBJ2-5, with D possibly being TRBD1 (6 bases). Germline V CDR1 and CDR2: SGHRS, YFSETQ. Trimming cost V 3 bases and J 1 base, with 10 bases left between them. CDR3 length: 14 residues. The CDR3 loop reads CASSSSGAQETQYF. The CDR3 nucleotides are TGCGCCAGCAGCTCATCAGGGGCCCAAGAGACCCAGTACTTC.

The chain carries TRBV29-1 and TRBJ2-5, with TRBD2 as a possible D gene (5 bases). In germline, CDR1 is SQVTM, CDR2 ANQGSEA. CDR3 length: 11 residues. Trimming left V 4 bases short and J 9 bases short, with 12 bases between. CDR3 region: CSVGELKAQYF. The CDR3 coding sequence is TGCAGCGTTGGGGAGTTGAAGGCCCAGTACTTC.

The rearrangement uses TRBV7-2 and TRBJ2-3; maybe TRBD2 (6 bases). V dropped 3 bases and J dropped 0 bases, with 13 bases sitting between them. There are 16 residues in the CDR3. Germline V gene lookup returns CDR1 SGHTA and CDR2 FQGNSA. In DNA, the CDR3 is TGTGCCAGCAGCTTGCGGGGCGCTTTAAGCACAGATACGCAGTATTTT. This translates into CASSLRGALSTDTQYF.

The rearrangement uses TRBV7-9 and TRBJ2-3; 7 positions agree with TRBD1. J was trimmed by 8 bases and V by 1 base; bases with no gene match: 6. The germline CDR1 and CDR2 sequences are SEHNR and FQNEAQ (reference sequence). The CDR3 has 14 amino acids. Here the CDR3 reads CASSLGQGPGTQYF. The CDR3, as DNA: TGTGCCAGCAGCTTAGGACAGGGTCCAGGTACGCAGTATTTT.

The chain uses TRBV6-5 and TRBJ2-7, with TRBD2 as a possible D gene (5 bases). Germline CDR1 MNHEY, CDR2 SVGAGI. The length of the CDR3 is 13 residues. The V end was cut by 2 bases, the J end by 6 bases, with 11 bases between. CDR3 sequence: CASSYGQRTEQYF. For the CDR3, the DNA is TGTGCCAGCAGTTACGGCCAGCGGACCGAGCAGTACTTC.

This clone was counted between two and nine times. V is TRBV19 and J is TRBJ2-5; 7 bases match TRBD2. From germline, CDR1 is LNHDA and CDR2 SQIVND (reference sequence). V gave up 5 bases and J gave up 3 bases; unmatched junction bases: 9. The CDR3 covers 15 residues. DNA for the CDR3: TGTGCCAGTAGTGCCCAAAGGACTAGTAAAGAGACCCAGTACTTC. Translation gives CASSAQRTSKETQYF.

The chain combines TRBV9 with TRBJ2-5; tentatively, D is TRBD2 (7 bases). Germline V lookup: CDR1 SGDLS, CDR2 YYNGEE. The V gene lost 0 bases and the J gene lost 4 bases, with 10 bases spanning the gap. This CDR3 is 14 amino acids long. DNA for the CDR3: TGTGCCAGCAGCGTAGAAGGGGGGGGAGAGACCCAGTACTTC. This gives the protein CASSVEGGGETQYF.

V and J are TRBV5-1 and TRBJ2-3; 9 bases map to TRBD1. Trimming removed 4 bases from V and 1 base from J; junction bases left unmatched: 4. This CDR3 has 15 amino acids. The germline V gene has CDR1 SGHRS and CDR2 YFSETQ. The DNA of the CDR3 is TGCGCCAGCAGCCAGACAGGGGGGGGCACAGATACGCAGTATTTT. This translates into CASSQTGGGTDTQYF.

This chain uses TRBV4-1 with TRBJ2-3; 11 nucleotides align to TRBD2. The CDR3 is made up of 15 amino acids. V trimming: 4 bases; J trimming: 0 bases; junction bases outside the gene matches: 0. Germline V gives CDR1 MGHRA, CDR2 YSYEKL. The CDR3 sequence is CASSRTSGSTDTQYF. The CDR3 DNA sequence: TGCGCCAGCAGCCGGACTAGCGGGAGCACAGATACGCAGTATTTT.